Below are 5 T cell receptor beta chains sequenced from a single sample in a study of T cells in Graves' hyperthyroidism and ophthalmopathy. What was amplified from RNA transcripts were TCR beta CDR3 regions. Primed by the HTBI set, a first-round RT-PCR was run on the TCR CDR3. Using its own MiXCR run on the multiplex PCR reads, TCRdb lists one record per CDR3 protein. The sample lists around 420,000 distinct CDR3 sequences; 15% to 18% were seen once. The sample was blood. These receptors originate from a woman younger than 30 with Graves' hyperthyroidism.

This clonotype was counted at least ten times. V usage is TRBV5-4 and J usage is TRBJ2-2, with TRBD1 as a possible D gene (6 bases). CDR3 size: 15 residues. The ends were cut back, 4 bases at V and 1 base at J, with 11 bases in the middle. The germline gives CDR1 SGHNT, CDR2 YYREEE (reference sequence). CDR3 loop: CASSPPGQNTGELFF. CDR3 nucleotide sequence: TGTGCCAGCAGCCCGCCGGGACAGAACACCGGGGAGCTGTTTTTT. Filled out from reference TRBV5-4 and TRBJ2-2, the complete variable domain reads ETGVTQSPTHLIKTRGQQVTLRCSSQSGHNTVSWYQQALGQGPQFIFQYYREEENGRGNFPPRFSGLQFPNYSSELNVNALELDDSALYLCASSPPGQNTGELFFGEGSRLTVL.

This clonotype was seen a few times. The chain uses TRBV3-1 and TRBJ2-5, with 7 positions matching TRBD1. With V trimmed by 0 bases and J by 3 bases, 10 bases remained unmatched. The CDR3 contains 17 residues. Germline V gene sequence: CDR1 LGHDT, CDR2 YNNKEL (reference sequence). CDR3 residues: CASSQEVRDRCEETQYF. The CDR3, as DNA: TGTGCCAGCAGCCAAGAAGTTCGGGACAGATGCGAAGAGACCCAGTACTTC.

This clonotype was detected many times. The V and J genes are TRBV7-2 and TRBJ2-1; possible D gene TRBD1, 6 bases. CDR1 SGHTA and CDR2 FQGNSA come from the germline V gene. The CDR3 is 15 residues long. V lost 6 bases and J 3 bases, leaving 15 bases between the germline ends. The CDR3 region has the DNA TGTGCCAGCAGACTCGGGACATTCTTCTACAATGAGCAGTTCTTC. Translated, it gives CASRLGTFFYNEQFF.

This clonotype was found many times. DNA for the CDR3: TGTGCCAGCAGTTCGTGGACTAGCGGGAGCCCAGATACGCAGTATTTT. Translation gives CASSSWTSGSPDTQYF. V and J are TRBV6-1 and TRBJ2-3, with TRBD2 identical over 13 bases. V was pared by 5 bases and J by 4 bases, with 6 bases of the junction left unmatched. This CDR3 has 16 residues. Looked up from germline, CDR1 is MNHNS and CDR2 is SASEGT.

This clonotype has at least ten counts. The chain has TRBV15 and TRBJ2-1; 8 bases match TRBD1. CDR1 is LNHNV and CDR2 is YYDKDF in the germline V gene (reference sequence). The CDR3 covers 16 residues. J gave up 4 bases and V 3 bases, and 8 bases lay outside the gene matches. CDR3 in DNA: TGTGCCACCAGCAGCGCCCGGACAGGGAGGTACAATGAGCAGTTCTTC. Translation: CATSSARTGRYNEQFF.